Here is one T cell receptor (beta chain) with its context. What it recognizes is unknown. Approximately 9 milliliters of peripheral blood were drawn from each donor into EDTA-treated tubes. This entry is derived from a study of blood T cells in healthy people across ages. General observations from the study: From one million sequenced T cells, diversity estimates were lower bounds.

CDR1 and CDR2 from the germline V gene are MNHNS and SASEGT. The CDR3 runs 15 residues. Between the trimmed V and J ends, which lost 6 bases and 5 bases, there was a span of 20 bases. The second PCR ran about 6 to 12 cycles with a sample-barcoded 5' primer and J-beta primers. TCRdb called the 5' RACE reads again in MiXCR, with one record for every CDR3 protein. Seen here are under 2,000,000 distinct CDR3 sequences, around 50% observed once, and the top ten hold about 2.1%. The V and J genes are TRBV6-1 and TRBJ2-7; D uncertain. The sequence was obtained from a woman in her forties in good health. Material for sequencing was blood. CDR3 in amino acids: CASRKYFVESHEQYF. The CDR3 DNA sequence: TGTGCCAGCAGAAAATACTTTGTGGAGAGCCACGAGCAGTACTTC.